The 24 T cell receptor beta chains listed next were all sequenced from one sample in a study of blood T cell repertoires in COVID-19. Sequencing used immunoSEQ multiplex PCR; TCRdb keeps in-frame clones, though not all of them. The profile covers about 130,000 clones, with around three quarters appearing a single time and 37% taken by the ten largest. The sequencing sample was made of peripheral blood. These receptors originate from a man aged 40-55 years with active or convalescent COVID-19.

The chain employs TRBV14 and TRBJ2-1; D gene unclear. This CDR3 contains 13 residues. The germline gives CDR1 SGHDN, CDR2 FVKESK. Trimming removed 4 bases at V and 6 bases at J, with 10 bases between. The CDR3 nucleotides read TGTGCCAGCAGCCCGTTGACATCCAATGAGCAGTTCTTC. It specifies CASSPLTSNEQFF.

This clone showed up just once. V usage is TRBV11-3 and J usage is TRBJ2-7, with 8 bases matching TRBD1. CDR1 SGHNT and CDR2 YENEEA come from the germline V gene. J lost 2 bases, V lost 5 bases, and 14 bases had no gene match. The CDR3 length is 17 residues. CDR3 nucleotides: TGTGCCAGCAGCCTAAGACGAAGGGACAGGTTAGCCTACGAGCAGTACTTC. It specifies CASSLRRRDRLAYEQYF.

The CDR3 DNA is TGTGCCAGCAGCTCGGCCGCTAGGACAGGGATCAAAAAGACCGGGGAGCTGTTTTTT. It encodes CASSSAARTGIKKTGELFF. This chain uses TRBV5-6 with TRBJ2-2; 8 bases match TRBD1. With V trimmed by 3 bases and J by 5 bases, 18 bases remained unmatched. The CDR3 contains 19 residues. Germline CDR1 reads SGHDT; CDR2 reads YYEEEE.

The J gene is TRBJ1-4, the V gene TRBV5-5; TRBD1 matches at 7 bases. This CDR3 is built from 16 residues. V lost 3 bases, J lost 4 bases, and 9 bases stayed unmatched. Germline CDR1 SGHKS, CDR2 YYEKEE (reference sequence). The CDR3 DNA follows: TGTGCCAGCAGCTCACCTCGACAGGGAAATAATGAAAAACTGTTTTTT. Its protein is CASSSPRQGNNEKLFF.

The chain recombines TRBV4-1 with TRBJ1-2, with TRBD1 identical over 7 bases. V lost 1 base, J lost 6 bases, and 8 bases stayed unmatched. Per germline, CDR1 MGHRA and CDR2 YSYEKL. The CDR3 sequence is 15 residues long. CDR3 DNA sequence: TGCGCCAGCAGCCAAGGAGACAGGGAATGGAATGGCTACACCTTC. Its protein product is CASSQGDREWNGYTF.

The J gene is TRBJ2-1, the V gene TRBV29-1, with TRBD2 matching over 10 bases. The V segment lost 4 bases and the J segment 5 bases; nucleotides outside the gene matches: 2. The CDR3 sequence is 13 residues long. The germline CDR1 and CDR2 sequences are SQVTM and ANQGSEA. CDR3 residues: CSVGLAGDNEQFF. The DNA of the CDR3 is TGCAGCGTTGGACTAGCGGGTGACAATGAGCAGTTCTTC.

This chain joins TRBV24-1 and TRBJ2-1; D is perhaps TRBD1 (6 bases). The CDR3 has 14 amino acids. CDR1 is KGHDR, CDR2 SFDVKD, per germline. V lost 4 bases, J lost 6 bases, and 12 bases lay in between. CDR3 amino acids: CATSDTRGINEQFF. CDR3 nucleotide sequence: TGTGCCACCAGTGACACCAGGGGTATCAATGAGCAGTTCTTC.

As for this clone: The sample holds other DNA sequences that translate to the same CDR3. V and J are TRBV6-4 and TRBJ2-3; D is perhaps TRBD2 (5 bases). Germline loops: CDR1 MRHNA, CDR2 SNTAGT. This CDR3 is 14 amino acids long. V shed 3 bases and J shed 3 bases, with 10 bases lying between them. The CDR3 DNA is TGTGCCAGCAGTGAGGGGTTAGCGACAGATACGCAGTATTTT. It yields the protein CASSEGLATDTQYF.

The chain uses TRBV9 and TRBJ1-1, with TRBD1 as a possible D gene (6 bases). The CDR3 length is 13 residues. Trimming shortened V by 4 bases and J by 1 base, and 8 bases separated the two germline ends. The V gene's germline CDR1 is SGDLS and CDR2 YYNGEE. CDR3 DNA sequence: TGTGCCAGCAGCCTGGGACAGAACACTGAAGCTTTCTTT. It yields the protein CASSLGQNTEAFF.

The chain links TRBV4-1 to TRBJ2-1; 8 bases fit TRBD2. The CDR3 runs to 18 residues. CDR1 is MGHRA, CDR2 YSYEKL, per germline. V trimming: 3 bases; J trimming: 4 bases; junction bases outside the gene matches: 14. The CDR3, as DNA: TGCGCCAGCAGCCAGAGGGGCCGTGGTAGCGGGGATTACAATGAGCAGTTCTTC. It codes for CASSQRGRGSGDYNEQFF.

The V gene is TRBV5-6, the J gene TRBJ2-5; a weak D match, TRBD2 (6 bases). V gave up 4 bases and J gave up 0 bases, with 10 bases separating them. This CDR3 comprises 14 residues. The germline CDR1 and CDR2 sequences are SGHDT and YYEEEE. The CDR3 sequence: CASSPRGNQETQYF. CDR3 coding DNA: TGTGCCAGCAGCCCGCGGGGCAACCAAGAGACCCAGTACTTC.

V gene TRBV7-8 combines with J gene TRBJ1-2; D gene uncertain. Trimming pared 5 bases from V and 2 bases from J, leaving 9 bases between. The CDR3 covers 13 residues. Germline assignment: CDR1 SGHVS and CDR2 FQNEAQ. The DNA for the CDR3 is TGTGCCAGCAGCCCGACTGAGAACTATGGCTACACCTTC. Its protein product is CASSPTENYGYTF.

The gene calls are TRBV5-4 and TRBJ2-1, with D uncertain. Trimming took off 4 bases at V and 9 bases at J, with 8 bases between the two ends. The CDR3 length is 11 residues. Germline V CDR1 and CDR2: SGHNT, YYREEE (reference sequence). CDR3 loop: CASSGGLEQFF. CDR3 sequence (DNA): TGTGCCAGCAGCGGTGGCCTTGAGCAGTTCTTC.

The gene calls are TRBV10-1 and TRBJ2-4; 9 bases line up with TRBD1. V trimming: 10 bases; J trimming: 6 bases; junction bases outside the gene matches: 13. The CDR3 is 15 residues long. The germline CDR1 and CDR2 sequences are WNHNN and SYGVQD (reference sequence). CDR3 bases: TGCGCCACCCAAAAGGGGGACAGGGAGGCAAACATTCAGTACTTC. This translates into CATQKGDREANIQYF.

The V gene is TRBV27, the J gene TRBJ1-6; D gene ambiguous. Trimming stripped 7 bases from V and 4 bases from J, with 14 bases between. This CDR3 has 15 amino acids. CDR1 MNHEY and CDR2 SMNVEV come from the germline V gene (reference sequence). Here the CDR3 DNA reads TGTGCCAGCACCTCTCCGGGAGATTATAATTCACCCCTCCACTTT. Amino acid sequence: CASTSPGDYNSPLHF.

The chain couples TRBV12-3 or TRBV12-4 to TRBJ1-1, with D possibly matching TRBD1 (5 bases). The V and J ends lost 3 bases and 6 bases respectively, with 5 bases between them. The CDR3 has 11 residues. CDR3 residues: CASSFRAEAFF. CDR3 coding DNA: TGTGCCAGCAGTTTCAGGGCTGAAGCTTTCTTT.

This clone was counted between two and nine times. The sample has other DNA sequences that encode this CDR3 too. This chain links TRBV27 with TRBJ2-7, with a tentative D call TRBD2 (5 bases). Germline lookup yields CDR1 MNHEY and CDR2 SMNVEV (reference sequence). This CDR3 has 14 amino acids. Trimming removed 2 bases at V and 3 bases at J, with 11 bases between. The CDR3: CASSLNGVGYEQYF. The DNA for the CDR3 is TGTGCCAGCAGTTTAAACGGGGTCGGCTACGAGCAGTACTTC.

V gene TRBV7-8 combines with J gene TRBJ2-5; D gene uncertain. V gave up 5 bases and J gave up 3 bases, with 4 bases separating them. The CDR3 has 11 amino acids. Germline V CDR1 and CDR2: SGHVS, FQNEAQ. CDR3 sequence reads: CASSVKETQYF. The CDR3 DNA is TGTGCCAGCAGCGTAAAAGAGACCCAGTACTTC.

V is TRBV2 and J is TRBJ1-1, with 7 bases matching TRBD1. This CDR3 has 14 residues. V shed 4 bases and J 2 bases; nucleotides not matched to a gene: 4. The V gene's germline CDR1 is SNHLY and CDR2 FYNNEI. The CDR3 DNA sequence: TGTGCCAGCAGTGTGCGACAGGGAAACACTGAAGCTTTCTTT. Its translation: CASSVRQGNTEAFF.

This clone came up a few times. The gene calls are TRBV13 and TRBJ2-6, with D possibly being TRBD1 (5 bases). This CDR3 spans 15 amino acids. Trimming removed 4 bases at V and 0 bases at J, with 7 bases between. Germline CDR1 PRHDT, CDR2 FYEKMQ (reference sequence). The CDR3 DNA reads as TGTGCCAGCAGCTCCCAGGGCTCTGGGGCCAACGTCCTGACTTTC. Its protein product is CASSSQGSGANVLTF.

This chain uses TRBV7-6 with TRBJ1-5; possibly TRBD1 for D (5 bases). From germline, CDR1 is SGHVS and CDR2 FNYEAQ. The CDR3 covers 15 residues. Trimming stripped 0 bases from V and 7 bases from J, with 13 bases between. CDR3 sequence reads: CASSLAGGAGQPQHF. CDR3 bases: TGTGCCAGCAGCTTAGCGGGCGGGGCTGGCCAGCCCCAGCATTTT.

This clone was detected only a few times. CDR3 loop: CSASRDRDYNEQFF. The CDR3 DNA is TGCAGTGCTAGTAGGGACAGGGACTACAATGAGCAGTTCTTC. The rearrangement uses TRBV20-1 and TRBJ2-1; 9 nucleotides align to TRBD1. The V gene end was trimmed by 3 bases and the J gene end by 3 bases; junction bases not matched to a gene: 3. This CDR3 has 14 residues. Germline V gene lookup returns CDR1 DFQATT and CDR2 SNEGSKA (reference sequence).

The gene calls are TRBV28 and TRBJ2-7, with 8 nucleotides matching TRBD2. Germline CDR1 MDHEN, CDR2 SYDVKM. This CDR3 contains 16 residues. Trimming took 6 bases from V and 3 from J; bases not matched to a gene: 13. CDR3 amino acids: CASSNPLGGGLYEQYF. The CDR3 coding sequence is TGTGCCAGCAGCAATCCCCTCGGGGGGGGCCTCTACGAGCAGTACTTC. Based on the CDR3 plus reference TRBV28 and TRBJ2-7, the full variable domain is DVKVTQSSRYLVKRTGEKVFLECVQDMDHENMFWYRQDPGLGLRLIYFSYDVKMKEKGDIPEGYSVSREKKERFSLILESASTNQTSMYLCASSNPLGGGLYEQYFGPGTRLTVT.

This clone was seen only a few times. V and J are TRBV28 and TRBJ2-7, with TRBD2 matching 9 bases. V shed 6 bases and J 3 bases; nucleotides not matched to a gene: 9. Germline V gene sequence: CDR1 MDHEN, CDR2 SYDVKM. This CDR3 is built from 15 residues. The CDR3 DNA sequence: TGTGCCAGCAGAGCCTCCGGGACTAGCCACTACGAGCAGTACTTC. This codes for CASRASGTSHYEQYF.